The rows below give T cell receptor beta chains drawn from one sample of a study of shared clonotypes between healthy human individuals. Measured with immunoSEQ multiplex PCR; TCRdb has only the in-frame clones, and not every one. The sample includes 450,000 to 500,000 clones, over 75% of them seen just once. The sequencing sample was made of PBMCs. The receptors were sampled from a woman between 40 and 55 years old in good health. Some clones in this sample may be carry-over from other donors' samples. The CDR3 runs from the conserved cysteine through the conserved F or W. A D gene is named only where the DNA matches it firmly. Expanded clones are given a class, and other clones once, few, many or no size at all.

V gene	D gene	J gene	clone size	CDR3 DNA	CDR3 protein
TRBV4-1	.	TRBJ2-7	.	TGCGCCAGCAGCCAACCCCTAACGACTTACACCCCCTACGAGCAGTACTTC	CASSQPLTTYTPYEQYF
TRBV27	.	TRBJ2-1	.	TGTGCCAGCAGTTTAGGGAGTAGTGCTGAGCAGTTCTTC	CASSLGSSAEQFF
TRBV7-9	.	TRBJ2-5	.	TGTGCCAGCAGCTTAGCAGGTGGCAGGGTAGGAACCCAGTACTTC	CASSLAGGRVGTQYF
TRBV9	.	TRBJ2-1	.	TGTGCCAGCAGCGTAACAGGGTTAAATGAGCAGTTCTTC	CASSVTGLNEQFF
TRBV5-6	TRBD2	TRBJ2-2	.	TGTGCCAGCAGCTTCACTAGCGGGAGGCTAAACACCGGGGAGCTGTTTTTT	CASSFTSGRLNTGELFF
TRBV6-1	TRBD2	TRBJ2-3	.	TGTGCCAGCAGTGGAGGTACTAGCGCGCCCACAGATACGCAGTATTTT	CASSGGTSAPTDTQYF
TRBV28	.	TRBJ2-7	.	TGTGCCAGCAGTTTTCATGGGGGACGATACGAGCAGTACTTC	CASSFHGGRYEQYF
TRBV19	.	TRBJ1-1	.	TGTGCCAGTAGTCCCAACTGGGGAAACCTCTTGAACACTGAAGCTTTCTTT	CASSPNWGNLLNTEAFF
TRBV5-1	TRBD1	TRBJ1-5	.	TGCGCCAGCGGGACAGCCCCCAATCAGCCCCAGCATTTT	CASGTAPNQPQHF
TRBV6-4	.	TRBJ2-2	.	TGTGCCAGCAGTGGGGCTAGCGAGACCACCGGGGAGCTGTTTTTT	CASSGASETTGELFF
TRBV27	TRBD1	TRBJ1-5	.	TGTGCCAGCAGTCCGGACAGGGGAATATTAAATTTGGGCAATCAGCCCCAGCATTTT	CASSPDRGILNLGNQPQHF
TRBV6-6	.	TRBJ1-2	.	TGTGCCAGCAATCCAGGGACGGCTGGCTACACCTTC	CASNPGTAGYTF
TRBV6-1	.	TRBJ2-7	.	TGTGCCAGCAGACGAGACAGGACCGCCTACGAGCAGTACTTC	CASRRDRTAYEQYF
TRBV19	.	TRBJ2-5	.	TGTGCCAGTAGTCCCCCGGGATTGAAAGAGACCCAGTACTTC	CASSPPGLKETQYF
TRBV6-1	.	TRBJ1-1	.	TGTGCCAGCAGCGTTAGAGAGAACACTGAAGCTTTCTTT	CASSVRENTEAFF
TRBV7-9	.	TRBJ2-1	.	TGTGCCAGCAGCCTCGGTAGTGATGAGCAGTTCTTC	CASSLGSDEQFF
TRBV6-1	.	TRBJ1-2	.	TGTGCCAGCAGTGAAGATCCTGCGGGGGTCTATGGCTACACCTTC	CASSEDPAGVYGYTF
TRBV27	.	TRBJ2-7	.	TGTGCCAGCAGTTTTCGGCGGGTCGGCTACGAGCAGTACTTC	CASSFRRVGYEQYF
TRBV9	.	TRBJ2-7	.	TGTGCCAGCAGCGGGGACCCACACCACTACGAGCAGTACTTC	CASSGDPHHYEQYF
TRBV19	TRBD1	TRBJ2-4	.	TGTGCCAGTAGTCCGGGACAGGGTGGAGCCAAAAACATTCAGTACTTC	CASSPGQGGAKNIQYF
TRBV7-2	.	TRBJ2-7	.	TGTGCCAGCAGCTTCTCGGGTTCGAACTCCTACGAGCAGTACTTC	CASSFSGSNSYEQYF
TRBV27	.	TRBJ2-1	.	TGTGCCAGCAGTTCCCACAGGAGCAAGCCGGGGCAGTTCTTC	CASSSHRSKPGQFF
TRBV30	TRBD1	TRBJ1-1	.	TGTGCCTGGTGTAAGGACAGGCGGCTTAACACTGAAGCTTTCTTT	CAWCKDRRLNTEAFF
TRBV28	TRBD2	TRBJ2-1	.	TGTGCCAGCAGTAGGGAAGTCCTAGCGGGAGAACAGTTCTTC	CASSREVLAGEQFF
TRBV7-2	.	TRBJ2-6	.	TGTGCCAGCACCCCCGGAGGTGGGGCCAACGTCCTGACTTTC	CASTPGGGANVLTF
TRBV11-2	TRBD2	TRBJ2-2	.	TGTGCCAGCAGCTTCACTAGCGGGAGTGGGACCGGGGAGCTGTTTTTT	CASSFTSGSGTGELFF
TRBV29-1	.	TRBJ2-3	.	TGCAGCGTTGATCTAAGTACAGGGAACGTTGATACGCAGTATTTT	CSVDLSTGNVDTQYF
TRBV11-2	TRBD1	TRBJ2-7	.	TGTGCCAGCAGCTTAGGTGGCGGACAGGGCTACGAGCAGTACTTC	CASSLGGGQGYEQYF
TRBV18	.	TRBJ1-5	.	TGTGCCAGCTCACCATCCGGCATTAGCAATCAGCCCCAGCATTTT	CASSPSGISNQPQHF
TRBV21-1	.	TRBJ1-1	.	TGTGCCAGCAGCAAATTATTGCCCGGGACAGGGGATGTCAGGGGAATGAACACTGAAGCTTTCTTT	CASSKLLPGTGDVRGMNTEAFF
TRBV4-3	.	TRBJ2-1	.	TGCGCCAGCAGCCAAGCTGGATCGGCGGCAGGGAATGAGCAGTTCTTC	CASSQAGSAAGNEQFF
TRBV14	.	TRBJ2-3	.	TGTGCCAGCAGCCAAGACAGGGTCACAGATACGCAGTATTTT	CASSQDRVTDTQYF
TRBV7-9	.	TRBJ2-7	.	TGTGCCAGCAGCCTGACAGTGGGTGAGCAGTACTTC	CASSLTVGEQYF
TRBV7-3	TRBD2	TRBJ2-1	.	TGTGCCAGCAGCCCCCTCGCCGCTAGCGGGGGTTACAATGAGCAGTTCTTC	CASSPLAASGGYNEQFF
TRBV7-9	.	TRBJ1-3	many	TGTGCCAGCAGCACCGGACGACTCTCTGGAAACACCATATATTTT	CASSTGRLSGNTIYF
TRBV5-1	TRBD2	TRBJ2-1	.	TGCGCCAGCAGCGATACTAGCGGTAGCTCCTACAATGAGCAGTTCTTC	CASSDTSGSSYNEQFF
TRBV7-9	.	TRBJ1-1	.	TGTGCCAGCAGCCCCTCAAGGTTGGACACTGAAGCTTTCTTT	CASSPSRLDTEAFF
TRBV11-3	.	TRBJ2-3	once	TGTGCCAGCAGCTTAGATCAAACTATCCCTAGCACAGATACGCAGTATTTT	CASSLDQTIPSTDTQYF
TRBV10-3	.	TRBJ2-1	.	TGTGCCATCAGCCCTGACGGTTACAATGAGCAGTTCTTC	CAISPDGYNEQFF
TRBV9	TRBD1	TRBJ2-7	.	TGTGCCAGCAGCGCCCGTGGGACAGGGGTTCCCTACGAGCAGTACTTC	CASSARGTGVPYEQYF
TRBV28	.	TRBJ1-1	.	TGTGCCAGCAGCAAGACAGGAATGAACACTGAAGCTTTCTTT	CASSKTGMNTEAFF
TRBV30	.	TRBJ1-4	.	TGTGCCTGGAGTGTAATCGCAACTAATGAAAAACTGTTTTTT	CAWSVIATNEKLFF
TRBV5-1	TRBD1	TRBJ1-4	.	TGCGCCAGCAGCCCACAGGGGGAGAAACTGTTTTTT	CASSPQGEKLFF
TRBV9	TRBD1	TRBJ2-1	once	TGTGCCAGCAGCGCGACCGGGACAGGGTATAATGAGCAGTTCTTC	CASSATGTGYNEQFF
TRBV29-1	.	TRBJ1-2	.	TGCAGCGTGGAACAGGGAAGGAGCTATGGCTACACCTTC	CSVEQGRSYGYTF
TRBV5-1	.	TRBJ1-2	.	TGCGCCAGCAGCTTGGCCTCTCGGGGGGATGGCTACACCTTC	CASSLASRGDGYTF
TRBV18	.	TRBJ2-3	.	TGTGCCAGCTCACCCCCCTCTAGCGGCACAGATACGCAGTATTTT	CASSPPSSGTDTQYF
TRBV5-4	TRBD2	TRBJ2-7	.	TGTGCCAGCAGCTTGGGGTCGGGACTAGCGGGAGAAGGGTCCTACGAGCAGTACTTC	CASSLGSGLAGEGSYEQYF
TRBV6-6	.	TRBJ2-7	.	TGTGCCAGCAGTTACTCCTCGGGACTCGGATACGAGCAGTACTTC	CASSYSSGLGYEQYF
TRBV5-6	.	TRBJ1-4	.	TGTGCCAGCAGCTTGGGACCAACATGGAGCCTCGGACTGTTTTTT	CASSLGPTWSLGLFF
TRBV7-3	.	TRBJ2-2	once	TGTGCCAGCAGCTTAAGCCGGGGCTCCGGGGAGCTGTTTTTT	CASSLSRGSGELFF
TRBV7-7	.	TRBJ2-1	.	TGTGCCAGCAGCTCCAGTGGGACTCACAATGAGCAGTTCTTC	CASSSSGTHNEQFF
TRBV7-9	.	TRBJ1-2	.	TGTGCCAGCAGCTTAAGCGGCGGTTACTATGGCTACACCTTC	CASSLSGGYYGYTF